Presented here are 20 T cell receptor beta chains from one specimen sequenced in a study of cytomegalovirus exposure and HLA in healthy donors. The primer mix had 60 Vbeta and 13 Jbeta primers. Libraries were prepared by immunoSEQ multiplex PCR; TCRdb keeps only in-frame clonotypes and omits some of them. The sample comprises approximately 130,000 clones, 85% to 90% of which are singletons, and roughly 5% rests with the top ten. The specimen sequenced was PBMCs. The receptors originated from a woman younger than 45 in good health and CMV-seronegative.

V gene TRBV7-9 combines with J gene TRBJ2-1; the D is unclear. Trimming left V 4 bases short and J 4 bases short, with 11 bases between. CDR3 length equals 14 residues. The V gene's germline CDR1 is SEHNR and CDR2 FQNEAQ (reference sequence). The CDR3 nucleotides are TGTGCCAGCAGCTCCGCGACTTGGTACAATGAGCAGTTCTTC. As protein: CASSSATWYNEQFF. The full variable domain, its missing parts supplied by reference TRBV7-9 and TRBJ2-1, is DTGVSQNPRHKITKRGQNVTFRCDPISEHNRLYWYRQTLGQGPEFLTYFQNEAQLEKSRLLSDRFSAERPKGSFSTLEIQRTEQGDSAMYLCASSSATWYNEQFFGPGTRLTVL.

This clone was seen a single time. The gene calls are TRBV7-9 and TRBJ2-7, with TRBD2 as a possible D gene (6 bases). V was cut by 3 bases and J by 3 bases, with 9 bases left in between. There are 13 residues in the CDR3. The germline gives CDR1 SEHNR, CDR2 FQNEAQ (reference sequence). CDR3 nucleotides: TGTGCCAGCAGCTTGGGGGGACTCTACGAGCAGTACTTC. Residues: CASSLGGLYEQYF.

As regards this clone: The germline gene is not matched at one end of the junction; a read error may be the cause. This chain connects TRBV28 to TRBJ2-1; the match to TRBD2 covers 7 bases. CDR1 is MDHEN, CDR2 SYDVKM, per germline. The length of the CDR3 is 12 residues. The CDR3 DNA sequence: TGTGCCAGCAGTTCCCAGAGCGGGGTCCACGTCTTC. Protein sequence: CASSSQSGVHVF.

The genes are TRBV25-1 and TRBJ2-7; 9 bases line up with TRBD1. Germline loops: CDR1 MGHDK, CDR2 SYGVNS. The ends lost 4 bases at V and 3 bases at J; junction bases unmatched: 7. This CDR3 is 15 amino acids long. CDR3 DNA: TGTGCCAGCAGTGGGACGGGACAGGGAGGCTACGAGCAGTACTTC. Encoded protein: CASSGTGQGGYEQYF.

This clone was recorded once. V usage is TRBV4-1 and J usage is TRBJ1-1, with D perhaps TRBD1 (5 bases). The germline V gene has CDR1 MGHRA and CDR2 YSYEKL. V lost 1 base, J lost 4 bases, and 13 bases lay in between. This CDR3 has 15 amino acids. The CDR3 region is CASSQAPDSRTEAFF. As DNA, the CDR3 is TGCGCCAGCAGCCAAGCCCCAGACAGCCGCACTGAAGCTTTCTTT.

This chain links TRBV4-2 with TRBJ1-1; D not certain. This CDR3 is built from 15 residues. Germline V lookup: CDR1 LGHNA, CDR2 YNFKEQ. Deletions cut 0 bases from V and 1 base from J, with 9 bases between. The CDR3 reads CASSQENGRNTEAFF. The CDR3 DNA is TGTGCCAGCAGCCAAGAGAACGGGAGGAACACTGAAGCTTTCTTT.

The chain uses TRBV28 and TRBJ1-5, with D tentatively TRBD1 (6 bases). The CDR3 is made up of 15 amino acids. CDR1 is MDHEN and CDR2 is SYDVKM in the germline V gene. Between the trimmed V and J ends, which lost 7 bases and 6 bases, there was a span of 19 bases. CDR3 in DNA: TGTGCCAGCATTTACAGGGCACGACGTGGTCAGCCCCAGCATTTT. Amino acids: CASIYRARRGQPQHF.

CDR3 in DNA: TGTGCCAGCAGCCAAGAAGCACAGGGCATTAATTCACCCCTCCACTTT. Translating it yields CASSQEAQGINSPLHF. This chain connects TRBV5-4 to TRBJ1-6, with D possibly TRBD1 on 6 matching bases. CDR3 size: 16 residues. Trimming removed 4 bases from V and 6 bases from J, with 17 bases in between. Germline values: CDR1 SGHNT, CDR2 YYREEE (reference sequence).

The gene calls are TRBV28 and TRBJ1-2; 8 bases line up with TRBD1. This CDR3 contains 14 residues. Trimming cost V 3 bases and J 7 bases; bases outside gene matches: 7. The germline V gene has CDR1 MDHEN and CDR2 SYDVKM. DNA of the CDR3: TGTGCCAGCAGTTTCCAGGGGGCATTCGGTGGCTACACCTTC. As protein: CASSFQGAFGGYTF.

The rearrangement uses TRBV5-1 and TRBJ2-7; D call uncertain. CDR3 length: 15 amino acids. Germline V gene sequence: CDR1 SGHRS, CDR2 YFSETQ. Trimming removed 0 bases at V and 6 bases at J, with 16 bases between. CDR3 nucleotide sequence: TGCGCCAGCAGCTTGGGGTCGGGTAGAGGATTCGAGCAGTACTTC. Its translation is CASSLGSGRGFEQYF.

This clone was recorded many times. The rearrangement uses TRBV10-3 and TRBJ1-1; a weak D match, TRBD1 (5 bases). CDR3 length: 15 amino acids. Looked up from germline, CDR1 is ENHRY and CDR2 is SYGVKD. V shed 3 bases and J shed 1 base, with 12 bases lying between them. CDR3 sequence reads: CAISDTTGGNTEAFF. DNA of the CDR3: TGTGCCATCAGTGACACTACCGGGGGGAACACTGAAGCTTTCTTT.

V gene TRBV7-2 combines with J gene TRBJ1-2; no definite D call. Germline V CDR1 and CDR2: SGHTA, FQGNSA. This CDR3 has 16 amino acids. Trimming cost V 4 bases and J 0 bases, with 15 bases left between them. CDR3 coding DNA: TGTGCCAGCAGCTCTATACCTAGCCCAGCTAACTATGGCTACACCTTC. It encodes CASSSIPSPANYGYTF.

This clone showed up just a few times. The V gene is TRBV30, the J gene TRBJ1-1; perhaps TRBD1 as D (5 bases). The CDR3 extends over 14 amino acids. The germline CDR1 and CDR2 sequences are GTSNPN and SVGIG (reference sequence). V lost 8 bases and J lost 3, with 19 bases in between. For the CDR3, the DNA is TGTGCCCTCAAGCAGGTGGGGGGATACACTGAAGCTTTCTTT. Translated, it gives CALKQVGGYTEAFF.

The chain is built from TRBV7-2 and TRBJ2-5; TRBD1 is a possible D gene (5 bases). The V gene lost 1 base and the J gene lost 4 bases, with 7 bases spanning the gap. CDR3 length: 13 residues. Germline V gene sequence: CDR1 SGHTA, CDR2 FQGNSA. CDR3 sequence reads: CASSLGGGETQYF. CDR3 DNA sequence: TGTGCCAGCAGCTTAGGGGGCGGAGAGACCCAGTACTTC. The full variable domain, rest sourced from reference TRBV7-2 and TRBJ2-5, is GAGVSQSPSNKVTEKGKDVELRCDPISGHTALYWYRQSLGQGLEFLIYFQGNSAPDKSGLPSDRFSAERTGGSVSTLTIQRTQQEDSAVYLCASSLGGGETQYFGPGTRLLVL.

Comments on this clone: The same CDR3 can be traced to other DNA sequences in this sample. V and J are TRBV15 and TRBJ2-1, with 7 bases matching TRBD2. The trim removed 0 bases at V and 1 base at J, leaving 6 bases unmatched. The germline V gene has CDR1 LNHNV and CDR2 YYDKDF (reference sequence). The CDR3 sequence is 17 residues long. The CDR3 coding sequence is TGTGCCACCAGCAGAGAGAGTAGCGGGCGTTCCTACAATGAGCAGTTCTTC. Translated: CATSRESSGRSYNEQFF.

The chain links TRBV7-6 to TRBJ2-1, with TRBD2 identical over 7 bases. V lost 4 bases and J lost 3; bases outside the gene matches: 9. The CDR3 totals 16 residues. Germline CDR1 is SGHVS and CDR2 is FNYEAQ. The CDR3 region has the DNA TGTGCCAGCAGCTGGGGAGGGGCCCCCGGCTACAATGAGCAGTTCTTC. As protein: CASSWGGAPGYNEQFF.

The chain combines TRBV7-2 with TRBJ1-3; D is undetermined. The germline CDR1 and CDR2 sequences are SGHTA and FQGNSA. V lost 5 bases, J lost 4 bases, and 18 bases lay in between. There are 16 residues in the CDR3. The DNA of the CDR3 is TGTGCCAGCAGCCTACACCATCCGGGGTCCGGAAACACCATATATTTT. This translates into CASSLHHPGSGNTIYF. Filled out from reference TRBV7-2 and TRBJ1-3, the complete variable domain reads GAGVSQSPSNKVTEKGKDVELRCDPISGHTALYWYRQSLGQGLEFLIYFQGNSAPDKSGLPSDRFSAERTGGSVSTLTIQRTQQEDSAVYLCASSLHHPGSGNTIYFGEGSWLTVV.

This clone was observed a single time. CDR3 sequence: CASSRILAGGHETQYF. CDR3 nucleotides: TGTGCCAGCTCGAGAATTCTAGCGGGGGGGCACGAGACCCAGTACTTC. The chain couples TRBV18 to TRBJ2-5; TRBD2 agrees at 12 bases. This CDR3 is 16 amino acids long. Germline loops: CDR1 KGHSH, CDR2 LQKENI. The trim removed 6 bases at V and 5 bases at J, leaving 10 bases unmatched.

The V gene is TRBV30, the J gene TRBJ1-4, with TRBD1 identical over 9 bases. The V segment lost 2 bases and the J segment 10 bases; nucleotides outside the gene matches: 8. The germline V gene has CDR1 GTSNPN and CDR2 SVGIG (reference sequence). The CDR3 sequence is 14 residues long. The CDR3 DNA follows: TGTGCCTGGAGTATGGGACAGGGCGTCGGAAAACTGTTTTTT. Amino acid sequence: CAWSMGQGVGKLFF.

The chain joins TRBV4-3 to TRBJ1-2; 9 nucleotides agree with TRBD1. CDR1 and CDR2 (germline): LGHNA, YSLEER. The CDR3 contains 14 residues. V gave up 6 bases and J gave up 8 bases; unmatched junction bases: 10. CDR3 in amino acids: CASSQTGGLLGYTF. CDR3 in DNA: TGCGCCAGCAGTCAGACAGGGGGTCTATTAGGCTACACCTTC.